The 23 T cell receptor beta chains below come from one sample, sequenced in a study of blood T cell repertoires in COVID-19 (dated by TCRdb to the early 2020s). The library relied on the immunoSEQ multiplex PCR assay. The source is immuneACCESS, and TCRdb retained only in-frame sequences with V and J called. Part of the clones is not carried over; for the studies checked, unresolved V genes explain less than half of this, and the remainder is unexplained. Counted in this sample were fewer than 250,000 clones; around 85% of them appeared once. The top ten hold roughly 12% of the sample. The sequenced sample consisted of peripheral blood. The receptors derive from a woman between 45 and 65 years old with acute or convalescent COVID-19.

This clone was observed a single time. The V call is TRBV3-1 (or the pseudogene TRBV3-2), the J call TRBJ1-1; 8 nucleotides line up with TRBD1. Germline CDR1 and CDR2: LGHDT and YNNKEL (reference sequence). The junction had 11 bases not matched to a gene; V was cut back by 4 bases and J by 1 base. This CDR3 contains 17 residues. The CDR3 DNA reads TGTGCCAGCAGCCCCACCCGGGGCAGGGGGCCGAACACTGAAGCTTTCTTT. Translating gives CASSPTRGRGPNTEAFF.

The chain uses TRBV30 and TRBJ2-3; possibly TRBD2 for D (6 bases). V was pared by 4 bases and J by 2 bases, with 13 bases between. Per the germline V gene, CDR1 is GTSNPN and CDR2 is SVGIG (reference sequence). CDR3 length equals 14 residues. CDR3 region: CAWNRGKLTDTQYF. The CDR3 DNA sequence: TGTGCCTGGAACCGGGGGAAACTCACAGATACGCAGTATTTT. Drawing the rest from reference TRBV30 and TRBJ2-3, the complete variable domain is SQTIHQWPATLVQPVGSPLSLECTVEGTSNPNLYWYRQAAGRGLQLLFYSVGIGQISSEVPQNLSASRPQDRQFILSSKKLLLSDSGFYLCAWNRGKLTDTQYFGPGTRLTVL.

This clone was observed a handful of times. This chain links TRBV7-8 with TRBJ2-1; tentatively, D is TRBD2 (5 bases). The CDR3 has 13 residues. Trimming shortened V by 4 bases and J by 6 bases, and 10 bases separated the two germline ends. Germline V lookup: CDR1 SGHVS, CDR2 FQNEAQ. The DNA of the CDR3 is TGTGCCAGCAGCTCGTTCAGCGGCAATGAGCAGTTCTTC. Translating it yields CASSSFSGNEQFF. Based on the CDR3 plus reference TRBV7-8 and TRBJ2-1, the full variable domain is GAGVSQSPRYKVAKRGQDVALRCDPISGHVSLFWYQQALGQGPEFLTYFQNEAQLDKSGLPSDRFFAERPEGSVSTLKIQRTQQEDSAVYLCASSSFSGNEQFFGPGTRLTVL.

CDR3 bases: TGTGCCAGCAACGGAGCCGATACCTACGAGCAGTACTTC. Translation: CASNGADTYEQYF. The chain carries TRBV28 and TRBJ2-7, with unresolved D. The CDR3 is 13 residues long. V shed 7 bases and J shed 2 bases, with 12 bases lying between them. From germline, CDR1 is MDHEN and CDR2 SYDVKM.

The chain uses TRBV24-1 and TRBJ1-6, with a possible D match to TRBD1 (5 bases). This CDR3 contains 15 residues. The germline gives CDR1 KGHDR, CDR2 SFDVKD. Trimming cost V 1 base and J 10 bases, with 13 bases left between them. The CDR3 loop reads CATSDLGGVKSPLHF. DNA for the CDR3: TGTGCCACCAGTGATTTAGGAGGGGTGAAATCACCCCTCCACTTT.

The chain combines TRBV6-6 with TRBJ2-4, with D unclear. The CDR3 length is 12 residues. Germline CDR1 and CDR2: MNHNY and SVGAGI (reference sequence). The V end was cut by 2 bases, the J end by 8 bases, with 7 bases between. The CDR3 sequence: CASSYPRDIQYF. DNA of the CDR3: TGTGCCAGCAGTTACCCGCGTGACATTCAGTACTTC.

This chain uses TRBV11-2 with TRBJ2-7; possibly TRBD1 for D (5 bases). The V end lost 5 bases, the J end lost 4 bases, and 12 bases lay between the germline ends. This CDR3 contains 13 residues. CDR1 and CDR2 (germline): SGHAT, FQNNGV. Here the CDR3 DNA reads TGTGCCAGCAGCCGACAGCTGAATTACGAGCAGTACTTC. This encodes CASSRQLNYEQYF.

By sample fraction, this clone is medium-sized (0.01 to 0.1%). The chain uses TRBV28 and TRBJ1-4, with D tentatively TRBD1 (5 bases). The germline CDR1 and CDR2 sequences are MDHEN and SYDVKM. CDR3 size: 16 residues. Trimming pared 6 bases from V and 13 bases from J, leaving 27 bases between. As DNA, the CDR3 is TGTGCCAGCAGCTCCATCGAAGCAGGGCGCCCGGTGGGACTGTTTTTT. It is translated as CASSSIEAGRPVGLFF.

The gene calls are TRBV24-1 and TRBJ2-1; 11 bases align to TRBD2. J gave up 10 bases and V 5 bases, and 9 bases lay outside the gene matches. This CDR3 comprises 15 residues. The V gene's germline CDR1 is KGHDR and CDR2 SFDVKD. The CDR3 DNA is TGTGCCACCAGTGTTTCACTAGCGGGAGTTGGAGAGCAGTTCTTC. Translating gives CATSVSLAGVGEQFF.

Worth noting for this clone: This sample includes further DNA sequences coding for the same CDR3. The V and J genes are TRBV27 and TRBJ1-3; D unresolved. Looked up from germline, CDR1 is MNHEY and CDR2 is SMNVEV (reference sequence). V was cut by 5 bases and J by 4 bases, with 9 bases left in between. The length of the CDR3 is 13 residues. The CDR3 reads CASSPSRGNTIYF. DNA of the CDR3: TGTGCCAGCAGTCCATCTCGGGGAAACACCATATATTTT.

This clone was picked up a small number of times. CDR3 bases: TGTGCCAGCAGCCGGGGACAGGGGTTTTACGAGCAGTACTTC. Translated, it gives CASSRGQGFYEQYF. The chain carries TRBV9 and TRBJ2-7; 10 nucleotides agree with TRBD1. V lost 4 bases and J lost 4; bases outside the gene matches: 5. Germline V gives CDR1 SGDLS, CDR2 YYNGEE. This CDR3 contains 14 residues. The entire variable domain, with the rest obtained from reference TRBV9 and TRBJ2-7, is as follows: DSGVTQTPKHLITATGQRVTLRCSPRSGDLSVYWYQQSLDQGLQFLIQYYNGEERAKGNILERFSAQQFPDLHSELNLSSLELGDSALYFCASSRGQGFYEQYFGPGTRLTVT.

V and J are TRBV20-1 and TRBJ2-5; weak D call: TRBD1 (6 bases). Per the germline V gene, CDR1 is DFQATT and CDR2 is SNEGSKA (reference sequence). The CDR3 contains 10 residues. Trimming removed 6 bases from V and 5 bases from J, with 7 bases in between. CDR3 DNA sequence: TGCAGTGCCCAGGGGGAGACCCAGTACTTC. Its translation is CSAQGETQYF.

This chain uses TRBV11-2 with TRBJ2-5; 9 nucleotides line up with TRBD1. V dropped 5 bases and J dropped 5; count of bases not matched to a gene: 12. This CDR3 is built from 16 residues. CDR1 and CDR2 from the germline V gene are SGHAT and FQNNGV. CDR3 DNA sequence: TGTGCCAGCAGCAGAAAACAGGGGGCTTTTTATGAGACCCAGTACTTC. This encodes CASSRKQGAFYETQYF. The full variable domain, rest sourced from reference TRBV11-2 and TRBJ2-5, is EAGVAQSPRYKIIEKRQSVAFWCNPISGHATLYWYQQILGQGPKLLIQFQNNGVVDDSQLPKDRFSAERLKGVDSTLKIQPAKLEDSAVYLCASSRKQGAFYETQYFGPGTRLLVL.

The rearrangement links TRBV5-1 to TRBJ1-2; no clear D. V gave up 2 bases and J gave up 4 bases, with 18 bases separating them. The CDR3 contains 16 residues. Germline-derived CDR1 and CDR2 are SGHRS and YFSETQ. CDR3 residues: CASSFPGLASSYGYTF. In nucleotides, the CDR3 is TGCGCCAGCAGCTTCCCCGGCCTCGCCTCTAGCTATGGCTACACCTTC.

The gene calls are TRBV14 and TRBJ1-6; TRBD1 might be the D (5 bases). V lost 4 bases, J lost 5 bases, and 9 bases lay in between. The CDR3 runs to 14 residues. Germline loops: CDR1 SGHDN, CDR2 FVKESK. CDR3 sequence (DNA): TGTGCCAGCAGCCGGGGACTTCATAATTCACCCCTCCACTTT. Translation: CASSRGLHNSPLHF.

V is TRBV27 and J is TRBJ2-4; 7 nucleotides line up with TRBD2. Germline V gene sequence: CDR1 MNHEY, CDR2 SMNVEV (reference sequence). The CDR3 runs to 14 residues. V was pared by 5 bases and J by 6 bases, with 7 bases of the junction left unmatched. The chain's CDR3 is CASSRGGFGNIQYF. The CDR3 DNA is TGTGCCAGCAGTCGCGGGGGATTCGGAAACATTCAGTACTTC.

The V and J genes are TRBV10-3 and TRBJ1-5; tentatively, D is TRBD1 (5 bases). The CDR3 is made up of 14 amino acids. Germline V CDR1 and CDR2: ENHRY, SYGVKD. Trimming left V 3 bases short and J 4 bases short, with 10 bases between. As DNA, the CDR3 is TGTGCCATCAGTGAATGGGGGGGAAATCAGCCCCAGCATTTT. This sequence encodes CAISEWGGNQPQHF.

The chain combines TRBV6-5 with TRBJ1-6, with TRBD1 matching 8 bases. Losses at the gene ends were 7 bases for V and 7 bases for J; bases not matched to a gene: 9. The CDR3 spans 15 residues. Germline values: CDR1 MNHEY, CDR2 SVGAGI. The CDR3 coding sequence is TGTGCCAGCAAGGCAGGGGGCGGAATCAATTCACCCCTCCACTTT. Protein: CASKAGGGINSPLHF.

This chain uses TRBV4-3 with TRBJ1-5, with D perhaps TRBD1 (5 bases). There are 17 residues in the CDR3. V was trimmed by 0 bases and J by 5 bases, leaving 17 bases between them. Looked up from germline, CDR1 is LGHNA and CDR2 is YSLEER. CDR3 in DNA: TGCGCCAGCAGCCAAGATTTGGGGGGGAATTTGGATCAGCCCCAGCATTTT. Its protein is CASSQDLGGNLDQPQHF.

CDR3 sequence (DNA): TGTGCCAGTAGTATAGCTCCGACTAGCGGGGTCGAGCAGTTCTTC. Its translation: CASSIAPTSGVEQFF. The chain is built from TRBV19 and TRBJ2-1; 11 positions agree with TRBD2. The germline gives CDR1 LNHDA, CDR2 SQIVND (reference sequence). The CDR3 is 15 residues long. J was trimmed by 10 bases and V by 1 base; bases with no gene match: 6.

The rearrangement uses TRBV3-1 (or the pseudogene TRBV3-2) and TRBJ2-3, with 12 nucleotides matching TRBD1. The CDR3 sequence is 18 residues long. Per the germline V gene, CDR1 is LGHDT and CDR2 is YNNKEL (reference sequence). Trimming cost V 4 bases and J 5 bases; bases outside gene matches: 13. In DNA, the CDR3 is TGTGCCAGCAGCCCCGGGACAGGGGGCGCCCGGGTGAGAGATACGCAGTATTTT. Amino acids: CASSPGTGGARVRDTQYF.

With regard to this clone: At one end the junction does not follow the germline gene, possibly because of a read error. V is TRBV20-1 and J is TRBJ2-4; no firm D call. The CDR3 runs to 10 residues. From germline, CDR1 is DFQATT and CDR2 SNEGSKA (reference sequence). The CDR3 spells CSASSRPPPF. As DNA, the CDR3 is TGCAGTGCTAGCTCGCGGCCTCCACCCTTC.

Remarks on this clone: Different DNA sequences within this sample yield the same CDR3. The rearrangement joins TRBV6-5 to TRBJ1-2; D might be TRBD1 (5 bases). This CDR3 spans 13 amino acids. V lost 5 bases and J lost 4, with 11 bases in between. Germline CDR1 is MNHEY and CDR2 is SVGAGI. The CDR3 sequence: CASSPDRSYGYTF. CDR3 DNA sequence: TGTGCCAGCAGTCCAGACAGAAGCTATGGCTACACCTTC.